The present TCR beta chain was sequenced within a study of T cell responses to AZD1222 COVID-19 vaccine. Study results and caveats: Reports say nearly half of spike-specific TCRs go after unmutated variant regions. Among AZD1222 vaccinees, only 5 to 7 were seropositive at baseline. Sampling captured repertoires only after the peak T cell response.

Deletions cut 8 bases from V and 6 bases from J, with 17 bases between. The CDR3 sequence is 14 residues long. CDR1 is MDHEN, CDR2 SYDVKM, per germline. Using immunoSEQ multiplex PCR, the repertoire was profiled, and TCRdb retains in-frame clones only, with some absent. The sample shows 130,000 to 150,000 clones, more than 70% of them seen only once. On this clone itself: Its antigen is still unknown.

The source material was peripheral blood, sampled 28 days after the second AZD1222 dose. The sequence came from an adult who received the AZD1222 COVID-19 vaccine. The chain has TRBV28 and TRBJ2-1; perhaps TRBD1 as D (6 bases). In DNA, the CDR3 is TGTGCCAGCGAAAGAGGGGGAAGGATCAATGAGCAGTTCTTC. Its protein is CASERGGRINEQFF.